This entry concerns a single TCR beta chain. A junction boundary mismatches the germline segment, possibly from a read error. Individually, TCR cDNA molecules were each labelled with a unique molecular identifier. In TCRdb, the 5' RACE reads were re-called with MiXCR into one record per CDR3 protein. The top ten clones hold about 57% of a sample with 40,000 to 45,000 distinct CDR3 sequences, roughly 15% of them seen once. This CDR3 is built from 14 residues. Time point indicated: sample taken at primary tumor resection. No cells were sorted before sequencing. The whole RNA sequenced was extracted from tumor, nontumor lung or frozen PBMC. These data are taken from a study of spatial heterogeneity in lung cancer. Overall study: Compared with alpha-chain sequences, beta-chain sequences were consistently detected in greater numbers.

Sequencing was performed on PBMCs, taken at surgery. This TCR was recovered from a male donor with early-stage non-small cell lung cancer. The V and J genes are TRBV12-3 or TRBV12-4 and TRBJ1-1; no clear D gene. The CDR3 here is CGSSLYGLNTEAFF. The CDR3, as DNA: TGTGGCAGCAGTTTATATGGGCTGAACACTGAAGCTTTCTTT.